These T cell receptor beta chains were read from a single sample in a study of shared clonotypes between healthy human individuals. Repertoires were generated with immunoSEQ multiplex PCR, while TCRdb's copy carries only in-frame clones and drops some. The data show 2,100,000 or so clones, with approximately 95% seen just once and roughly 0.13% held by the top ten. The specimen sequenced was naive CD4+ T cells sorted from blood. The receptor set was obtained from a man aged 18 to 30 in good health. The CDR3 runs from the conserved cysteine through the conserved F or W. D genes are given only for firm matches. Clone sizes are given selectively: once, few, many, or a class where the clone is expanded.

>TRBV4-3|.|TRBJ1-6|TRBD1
CASSQDQGQGATPLHF
TGCGCCAGCAGCCAAGACCAGGGACAGGGGGCTACACCCCTCCACTTT
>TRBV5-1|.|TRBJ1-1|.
CASSLGDPNTEAFF
TGCGCCAGCAGCTTAGGGGACCCTAACACTGAAGCTTTCTTT
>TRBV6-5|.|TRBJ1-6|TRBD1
CASSYFPTGVTLHF
TGTGCCAGCAGTTACTTCCCGACAGGGGTAACCCTCCACTTT
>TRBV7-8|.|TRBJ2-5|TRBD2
CASSSPFAGGRETQYF
TGTGCCAGCAGCTCCCCTTTTGCTGGCGGGAGAGAGACCCAGTACTTC
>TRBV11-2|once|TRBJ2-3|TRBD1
CASSLGTGRIPDTQYF
TGTGCCAGCAGCTTAGGGACAGGGAGGATCCCAGATACGCAGTATTTT
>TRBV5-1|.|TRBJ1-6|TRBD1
CASSSVTGRGSPLHF
TGCGCCAGCAGCTCCGTGACAGGGAGAGGTTCACCCCTCCACTTT
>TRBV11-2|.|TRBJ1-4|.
CASSSLLGGEKLFF
TGTGCCAGCAGCTCCCTTCTAGGAGGGGAAAAACTGTTTTTT
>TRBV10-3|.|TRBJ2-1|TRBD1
CAIRTGTGHNEQFF
TGTGCCATCAGGACCGGGACAGGGCACAATGAGCAGTTCTTC
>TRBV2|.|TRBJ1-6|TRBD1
CASSPDRGINSPLHF
TGTGCCAGCAGTCCAGACAGGGGGATTAATTCACCCCTCCACTTT
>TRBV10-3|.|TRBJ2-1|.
CATTAGLISDEQFF
TGTGCCACCACGGCCGGACTGATTAGCGATGAGCAGTTCTTC
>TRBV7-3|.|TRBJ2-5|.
CASSLAGFTETQYF
TGTGCCAGCAGCTTAGCGGGGTTCACAGAGACCCAGTACTTC
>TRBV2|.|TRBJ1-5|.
CASSEGWGGQPQHF
TGTGCCAGCAGTGAAGGTTGGGGCGGTCAGCCCCAGCATTTT
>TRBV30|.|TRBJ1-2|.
CAWSGDSYYDYTF
TGTGCCTGGAGTGGAGACAGCTACTATGACTACACCTTC
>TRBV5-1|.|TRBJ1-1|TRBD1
CASSLAGTGLTEAFF
TGCGCCAGCAGCTTGGCAGGGACAGGGTTGACTGAAGCTTTCTTT
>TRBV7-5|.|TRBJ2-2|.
CARSLYTSVRELFF
TGTGCCAGAAGCTTATATACTAGCGTTAGGGAGCTGTTTTTT
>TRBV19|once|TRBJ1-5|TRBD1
CASRGQGALQPQHF
TGTGCCAGTAGAGGACAGGGGGCACTTCAGCCCCAGCATTTT
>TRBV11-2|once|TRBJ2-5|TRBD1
CASSRQGSNQETQYF
TGTGCCAGCAGCAGACAGGGATCGAATCAAGAGACCCAGTACTTC
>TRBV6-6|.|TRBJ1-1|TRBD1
CASSQGQGGDTEAFF
TGTGCCAGCAGTCAGGGACAGGGGGGGGACACTGAAGCTTTCTTT
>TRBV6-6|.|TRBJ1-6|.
CASSPYGGNSPLHF
TGTGCCAGCAGTCCGTACGGGGGCAATTCACCCCTCCACTTT
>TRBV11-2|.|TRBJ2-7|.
CASSLRPGGFTYEQYF
TGTGCCAGCAGCTTACGACCGGGGGGCTTTACCTACGAGCAGTACTTC
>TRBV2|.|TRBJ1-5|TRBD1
CASSEGTGGVQPQHF
TGTGCCAGCAGTGAAGGGACAGGGGGCGTTCAGCCCCAGCATTTT
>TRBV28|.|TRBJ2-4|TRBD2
CASSGGGLAAKNIQYF
TGTGCCAGCAGTGGGGGCGGACTAGCTGCCAAAAACATTCAGTACTTC
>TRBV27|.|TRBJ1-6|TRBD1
CASSWDSRNSPLHF
TGTGCCAGCAGTTGGGACAGTAGAAATTCACCCCTCCACTTT
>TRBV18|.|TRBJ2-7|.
CASSPQNGFDEQYF
TGTGCCAGCTCACCACAGAACGGGTTCGACGAGCAGTACTTC
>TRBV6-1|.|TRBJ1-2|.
CASSETASLYGYTF
TGTGCCAGCAGTGAAACAGCCAGTCTCTATGGCTACACCTTC
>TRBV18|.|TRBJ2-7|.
CASSPPAGPNEQYF
TGTGCCAGCTCACCACCGGCAGGGCCCAACGAGCAGTACTTC
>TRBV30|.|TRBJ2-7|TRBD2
CAWTPTSGGEYEQYF
TGTGCCTGGACGCCTACTAGCGGGGGGGAGTACGAGCAGTACTTC
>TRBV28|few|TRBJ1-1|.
CASSLIALNTEAFF
TGTGCCAGCAGTTTGATCGCGTTGAACACTGAAGCTTTCTTT
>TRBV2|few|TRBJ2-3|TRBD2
CASRLAGDTQYF
TGTGCCAGCAGGCTAGCGGGAGATACGCAGTATTTT
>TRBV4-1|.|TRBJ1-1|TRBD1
CASSQGQGPGGTEAFF
TGCGCCAGCAGCCAAGGACAGGGCCCGGGGGGCACTGAAGCTTTCTTT
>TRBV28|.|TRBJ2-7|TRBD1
CASKRGDSSYEQYF
TGTGCCAGCAAGAGAGGGGACAGCTCCTACGAGCAGTACTTC
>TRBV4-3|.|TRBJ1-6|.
CASSQELQGNSPLHF
TGCGCCAGCAGCCAAGAGTTACAGGGAAATTCACCCCTCCACTTT
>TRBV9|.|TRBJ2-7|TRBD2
CASSVGETSGSFSYEQYF
TGTGCCAGCAGCGTAGGGGAGACTAGCGGGAGCTTCTCCTACGAGCAGTACTTC
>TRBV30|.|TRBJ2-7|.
CAWSARGSEQYF
TGTGCCTGGAGTGCCAGGGGCAGCGAGCAGTACTTC
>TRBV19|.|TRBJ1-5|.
CASKSGPVGYQPQHF
TGTGCCAGTAAAAGTGGGCCGGTTGGGTATCAGCCCCAGCATTTT
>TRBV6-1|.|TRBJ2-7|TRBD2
CASSVERGSYEQYF
TGTGCCAGCAGTGTGGAGCGGGGGTCTTACGAGCAGTACTTC
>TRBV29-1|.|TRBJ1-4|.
CSVTTGWPNEKLFF
TGCAGCGTTACCACAGGGTGGCCTAATGAAAAACTGTTTTTT
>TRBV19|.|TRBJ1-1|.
CASSIMRTENTEAFF
TGTGCCAGTAGTATTATGAGGACAGAGAACACTGAAGCTTTCTTT
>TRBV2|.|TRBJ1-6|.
CASRGGGNSPLHF
TGTGCCAGCCGCGGGGGAGGGAACTCACCCCTCCACTTT
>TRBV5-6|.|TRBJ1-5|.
CASSTSGTRNNQPQHF
TGTGCCAGCAGCACGTCAGGGACCCGCAACAATCAGCCCCAGCATTTT
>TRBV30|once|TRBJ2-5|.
CAWSPALGVRETQYF
TGTGCCTGGAGCCCCGCACTGGGGGTTAGGGAGACCCAGTACTTC
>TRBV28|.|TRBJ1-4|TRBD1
CASRRNRGRNEKLFF
TGTGCCAGCAGACGGAACAGGGGAAGGAATGAAAAACTGTTTTTT
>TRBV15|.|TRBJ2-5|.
CATSSPTDAETQYF
TGTGCCACCAGCAGCCCGACGGATGCGGAGACCCAGTACTTC
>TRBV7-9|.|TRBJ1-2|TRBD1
CASSLGQGYGYTF
TGTGCCAGCAGCTTAGGACAGGGATATGGCTACACCTTC
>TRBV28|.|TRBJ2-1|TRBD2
CASNERGVYNEQFF
TGTGCCAGCAACGAGCGGGGTGTTTACAATGAGCAGTTCTTC
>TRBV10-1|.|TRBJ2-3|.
CASSEAGVVTDTQYF
TGCGCCAGCAGTGAGGCAGGGGTTGTGACAGATACGCAGTATTTT
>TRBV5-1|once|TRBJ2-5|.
CASSTDRPGETQYF
TGCGCCAGCAGCACCGACAGGCCCGGAGAGACCCAGTACTTC